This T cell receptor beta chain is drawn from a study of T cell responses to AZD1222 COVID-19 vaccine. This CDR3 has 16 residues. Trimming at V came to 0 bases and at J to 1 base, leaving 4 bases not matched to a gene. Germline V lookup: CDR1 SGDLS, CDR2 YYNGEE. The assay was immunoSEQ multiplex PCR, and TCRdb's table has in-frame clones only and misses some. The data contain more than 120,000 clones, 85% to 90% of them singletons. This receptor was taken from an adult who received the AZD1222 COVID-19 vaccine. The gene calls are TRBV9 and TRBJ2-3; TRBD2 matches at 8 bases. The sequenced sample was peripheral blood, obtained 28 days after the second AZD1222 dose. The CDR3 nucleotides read TGTGCCAGCAGCGTAGGTGGTAGCGGGGGCACAGATACGCAGTATTTT. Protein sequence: CASSVGGSGGTDTQYF.